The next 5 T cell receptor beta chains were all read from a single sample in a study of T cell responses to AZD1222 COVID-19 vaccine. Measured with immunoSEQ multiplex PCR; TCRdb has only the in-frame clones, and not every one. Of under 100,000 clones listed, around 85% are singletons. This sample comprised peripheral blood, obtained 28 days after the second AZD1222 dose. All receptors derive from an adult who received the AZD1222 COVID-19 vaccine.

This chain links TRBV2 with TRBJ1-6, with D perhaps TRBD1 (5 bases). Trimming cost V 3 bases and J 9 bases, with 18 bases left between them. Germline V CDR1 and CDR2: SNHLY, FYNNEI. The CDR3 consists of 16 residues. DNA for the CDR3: TGTGCCAGCAGTGACGCCGCCCCCGGGGGTCGTTCACCCCTCCACTTT. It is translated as CASSDAAPGGRSPLHF.

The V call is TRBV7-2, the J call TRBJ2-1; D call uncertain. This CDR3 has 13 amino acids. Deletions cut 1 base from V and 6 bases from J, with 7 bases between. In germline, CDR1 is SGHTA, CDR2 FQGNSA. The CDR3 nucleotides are TGTGCCAGCAGCTTAGAGAGGATCAATGAGCAGTTCTTC. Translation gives CASSLERINEQFF.

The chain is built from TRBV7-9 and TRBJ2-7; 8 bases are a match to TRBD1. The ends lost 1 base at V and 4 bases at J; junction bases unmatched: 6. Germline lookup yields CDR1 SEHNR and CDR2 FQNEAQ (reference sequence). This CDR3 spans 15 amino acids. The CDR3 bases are TGTGCCAGCAGCTTAGGACAGGGGATATCGTACGAGCAGTACTTC. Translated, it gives CASSLGQGISYEQYF.

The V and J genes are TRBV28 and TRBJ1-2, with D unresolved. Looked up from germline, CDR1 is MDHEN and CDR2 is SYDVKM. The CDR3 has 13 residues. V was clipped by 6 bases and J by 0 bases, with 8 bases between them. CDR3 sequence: CASRKTSNYGYTF. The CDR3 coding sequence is TGTGCCAGCAGAAAGACGTCTAACTATGGCTACACCTTC.

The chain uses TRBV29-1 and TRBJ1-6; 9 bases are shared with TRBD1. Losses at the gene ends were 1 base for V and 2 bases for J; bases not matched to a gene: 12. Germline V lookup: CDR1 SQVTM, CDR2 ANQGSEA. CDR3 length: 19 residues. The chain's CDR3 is CSVEGRDRVWWTYNSPLHF. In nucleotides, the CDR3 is TGCAGCGTTGAAGGCAGGGACAGGGTTTGGTGGACCTATAATTCACCCCTCCACTTT. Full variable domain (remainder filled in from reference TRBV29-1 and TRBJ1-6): SAVISQKPSRDICQRGTSLTIQCQVDSQVTMMFWYRQQPGQSLTLIATANQGSEATYESGFVIDKFPISRPNLTFSTLTVSNMSPEDSSIYLCSVEGRDRVWWTYNSPLHFGNGTRLTVT.